This entry features one T cell receptor beta chain sequence. Its antigen remains unknown. Using immunoSEQ multiplex PCR, the repertoire was profiled, and TCRdb retains in-frame clones only, with some absent. The repertoire consists of roughly 55,000 clones, with approximately 86% occurring once and the leading ten covering 10% to 15%. The data stem from a study of OX40 agonist ivuxolimab in advanced cancers. Across the whole study: Patients' therapy was ivuxolimab, an antibody that acts as an agonist of OX40 (CD134). One hepatocellular carcinoma and two cutaneous melanoma patients partially responded. The study's findings and limits: Relative to CD4+ cells, CD8+ T cells on average had more expanded clones.

Germline V lookup: CDR1 SGHTA, CDR2 FQGNSA. The CDR3 is 15 amino acids. The germline V and J ends were trimmed by 5 bases and 0 bases, with 14 bases remaining between them. Sequences were derived from CD4+ or CD8+ T cells sorted from blood, sampled in a trial of the OX40 agonist ivuxolimab. This clonotype originated in an adult with an advanced solid tumor such as melanoma, head and neck, liver or kidney cancer. The chain couples TRBV7-2 to TRBJ2-7, with D possibly being TRBD2 (7 bases). CDR3 bases: TGTGCCAGCAGCGAGGGGGGGCCCTACTCCTACGAGCAGTACTTC. Protein product: CASSEGGPYSYEQYF.